The 18 T cell receptor beta chains below were found in one sample sequenced in a study of blood T cell repertoires in COVID-19. Method: immunoSEQ multiplex PCR; TCRdb's copy keeps in-frame clones and lacks some. Of hundreds of thousands of clones in the sample, approximately 90% are singletons; the top ten hold more than 0.7%. Input material: peripheral blood. The receptor set was obtained from a man younger than 35 with COVID-19, enrolled during active disease.

This rearrangement joins TRBV29-1 to TRBJ2-5; 11 bases match TRBD2. The V gene's germline CDR1 is SQVTM and CDR2 ANQGSEA. V shed 7 bases, J shed 4 bases, and the junction held 2 bases outside the gene matches. This CDR3 spans 12 amino acids. The CDR3 sequence is CSAGLAGETQYF. CDR3 nucleotide sequence: TGCAGCGCCGGACTAGCGGGAGAGACCCAGTACTTC.

This clone came up a few times. V and J are TRBV21-1 and TRBJ2-7; the DNA was not compared with TRBD2, the D call given in the table. TRBV21-1 is a pseudogene segment. This CDR3 contains 15 residues. CDR3: CASSKIERGAYEQYF. CDR3 bases: TGTGCCAGCAGCAAAATCGAGCGGGGGGCATACGAGCAGTACTTC.

This chain links TRBV5-1 with TRBJ2-7; D is uncertain. Germline-derived CDR1 and CDR2 are SGHRS and YFSETQ. The CDR3 covers 14 residues. Trimming pared 5 bases from V and 2 bases from J, leaving 14 bases between. Here the CDR3 DNA reads TGCGCCAGCAGATACGACATAGTCCCCTACGAGCAGTACTTC. Protein sequence: CASRYDIVPYEQYF.

Here the CDR3 DNA reads TGCGCCAGCAGTCATTGGCCCCAGGGTAGCACCGGGGAGCTGTTTTTT. Translating it yields CASSHWPQGSTGELFF. This sequence joins TRBV23-1 and TRBJ2-2, with a weak D call TRBD1 (5 bases). TRBV23-1 is designated an ORF whose function remains uncertain. The CDR3 length is 16 residues. V lost 3 bases and J lost 4, with 15 bases in between.

The chain links TRBV19 to TRBJ1-2, with D maybe TRBD1 (5 bases). Deletions cut 4 bases from V and 4 bases from J, with 13 bases between. In germline, CDR1 is LNHDA, CDR2 SQIVND (reference sequence). This CDR3 has 14 amino acids. CDR3 in DNA: TGTGCCAGTAGTAACCGTCGACAGCTCTATGGCTACACCTTC. This gives the protein CASSNRRQLYGYTF.

This clone was detected a few times. The CDR3 protein is CASSETDRGDTQYF. The CDR3 DNA reads as TGTGCCAGCAGTGAAACAGATCGGGGGGATACGCAGTATTTT. The chain employs TRBV6-1 and TRBJ2-3; perhaps TRBD2 as D (6 bases). Trimming stripped 2 bases from V and 6 bases from J, with 12 bases between. The CDR3 extends over 14 amino acids. Germline CDR1 and CDR2: MNHNS and SASEGT.

With regard to this clone: Other DNA sequences of this sample code for an identical CDR3. V and J are TRBV4-1 and TRBJ2-7; the D is unclear. Germline assignment: CDR1 MGHRA and CDR2 YSYEKL. V shed 1 base and J shed 4 bases, with 8 bases lying between them. This CDR3 comprises 13 residues. The CDR3 DNA reads as TGCGCCAGCAGCCAAGGCCCGGGTTACGAGCAGTACTTC. It is translated as CASSQGPGYEQYF.

The chain combines TRBV7-2 with TRBJ2-7; no reliable D call. The CDR3 is 12 residues long. V lost 4 bases to trimming and J lost 2 bases, with 6 bases between them. Germline V gene lookup returns CDR1 SGHTA and CDR2 FQGNSA. The CDR3 nucleotides are TGTGCCAGCAGCTGGCAGACCTACGAGCAGTACTTC. Translating gives CASSWQTYEQYF.

This CDR3 is CASSQDGTGRLEKLFF. The CDR3 bases are TGCGCCAGCAGCCAAGATGGAACAGGGCGGCTTGAAAAACTGTTTTTT. V and J are TRBV4-1 and TRBJ1-4; D is possibly TRBD1 (6 bases). Germline loops: CDR1 MGHRA, CDR2 YSYEKL. The CDR3 has 16 amino acids. Trimming took off 0 bases at V and 7 bases at J, with 15 bases between the two ends.

The rearrangement uses TRBV11-3 and TRBJ1-2; unclear D gene. The germline gives CDR1 SGHNT, CDR2 YENEEA. This CDR3 is 14 amino acids long. V lost 0 bases and J lost 2, with 7 bases in between. The CDR3 bases are TGTGCCAGCAGCTTAGATTCCGGGAACTATGGCTACACCTTC. This gives the protein CASSLDSGNYGYTF.

The rearrangement links TRBV2 to TRBJ2-5, with a tentative D call TRBD1 (5 bases). With 1 base removed from V and 7 bases from J, the gap between germline ends came to 7 bases. The CDR3 covers 12 residues. Germline V gene data show CDR1 as SNHLY and CDR2 as FYNNEI. The CDR3 sequence is CASSEGGATQYF. DNA of the CDR3: TGTGCCAGCAGTGAAGGGGGCGCGACCCAGTACTTC.

This chain uses TRBV6-5 with TRBJ2-1; weak D call: TRBD1 (6 bases). Germline assignment: CDR1 MNHEY and CDR2 SVGAGI. CDR3 length equals 16 residues. Trimming cost V 4 bases and J 6 bases, with 19 bases left between them. CDR3 nucleotide sequence: TGTGCCAGCAGTTGGGACACCGGGACGGGGACCAATGAGCAGTTCTTC. Its protein is CASSWDTGTGTNEQFF.

The V and J genes are TRBV7-3 and TRBJ2-2, with a weak D call TRBD1 (6 bases). The CDR3 is 16 amino acids. V gave up 4 bases and J gave up 0 bases, with 12 bases separating them. The V gene's germline CDR1 is SGHTA and CDR2 FQGTGA. The CDR3: CASSSTGISNTGELFF. The CDR3 DNA follows: TGTGCCAGCAGCTCCACAGGGATCTCGAACACCGGGGAGCTGTTTTTT.

V gene TRBV19 combines with J gene TRBJ2-1; tentative D call: TRBD1 (5 bases). The V end was cut by 4 bases, the J end by 9 bases, with 7 bases between. The CDR3 has 11 amino acids. CDR1 and CDR2 (germline): LNHDA, SQIVND (reference sequence). In nucleotides, the CDR3 is TGTGCCAGTAGTAACAGGCTTGAGCAGTTCTTC. This gives the protein CASSNRLEQFF.

The chain couples TRBV7-9 to TRBJ1-4, with D hard to call. V was clipped by 6 bases and J by 5 bases, with 10 bases between them. The CDR3 totals 13 residues. Germline V lookup: CDR1 SEHNR, CDR2 FQNEAQ (reference sequence). In DNA, the CDR3 is TGTGCCAGCAGGGCTGGTCTGAATGAAAAACTGTTTTTT. It specifies CASRAGLNEKLFF.

This clone has only one observation. CDR3 sequence reads: CASRLVRLAGAGELFF. CDR3 DNA sequence: TGTGCAAGTCGCTTAGTACGGCTAGCGGGAGCCGGGGAGCTGTTTTTT. The chain has TRBV12-2 and TRBJ2-2; the table's TRBD2 call for D was not verified on the DNA. TRBV12-2 is deemed a pseudogene. The CDR3 is 16 amino acids.

The rearrangement links TRBV7-7 to TRBJ2-2; 13 nucleotides line up with TRBD2. J was trimmed by 4 bases and V by 3 bases; bases with no gene match: 8. CDR1 and CDR2 (germline): SSHAT, FNYEAQ (reference sequence). This CDR3 is 18 amino acids long. The CDR3 is CASSLLVLAGGVTGELFF. DNA of the CDR3: TGTGCCAGCAGCTTGCTCGTACTAGCGGGGGGGGTCACCGGGGAGCTGTTTTTT.

The rearrangement links TRBV5-1 to TRBJ2-3; D uncertain. CDR1 and CDR2 (germline): SGHRS, YFSETQ. V dropped 0 bases and J dropped 4 bases, with 6 bases sitting between them. The CDR3 runs 13 residues. In DNA form, the CDR3 reads TGCGCCAGCAGCTTGGAGCTAGCAGATACGCAGTATTTT. Its translation: CASSLELADTQYF.